This T cell receptor beta chain is from a study of beta chain features in type 1 diabetes. General study findings and limits: VDJ junctions in type 1 diabetes patients carried more deletions and fewer insertions. HLA influence on TCRB rearrangement stayed unresolved here.

The CDR3 is made up of 18 amino acids. J was trimmed by 4 bases and V by 0 bases; bases with no gene match: 13. CDR1 and CDR2 (germline): KGHSH, LQKENI. Expressed TCRB transcripts were sequenced after all isolated RNA was converted to cDNA. The average output of naive, central memory and regulatory T cell samples was around 3.5 million reads. The table came from immunoSEQ multiplex PCR; TCRdb's copy has only in-frame clones and leaves some out. The sample yields 250,000 to 350,000 clones, around 10% seen once. To note about this clone: The antigen is unknown.

The chain joins TRBV18 to TRBJ2-5; 8 positions match TRBD1. Sequencing used naive CD4+ T cells from blood. The receptor comes from a woman aged 25 to 45 in good health. CDR3 in DNA: TGTGCCAGCTCACCACCGGCCTACGGACAGGGTATACGAGAGACCCAGTACTTC. Amino acids: CASSPPAYGQGIRETQYF. Full variable domain (outside the CDR3, taken from reference TRBV18 and TRBJ2-5): NAGVMQNPRHLVRRRGQEARLRCSPMKGHSHVYWYRQLPEEGLKFMVYLQKENIIDESGMPKERFSAEFPKEGPSILRIQQVVRGDSAAYFCASSPPAYGQGIRETQYFGPGTRLLVL.